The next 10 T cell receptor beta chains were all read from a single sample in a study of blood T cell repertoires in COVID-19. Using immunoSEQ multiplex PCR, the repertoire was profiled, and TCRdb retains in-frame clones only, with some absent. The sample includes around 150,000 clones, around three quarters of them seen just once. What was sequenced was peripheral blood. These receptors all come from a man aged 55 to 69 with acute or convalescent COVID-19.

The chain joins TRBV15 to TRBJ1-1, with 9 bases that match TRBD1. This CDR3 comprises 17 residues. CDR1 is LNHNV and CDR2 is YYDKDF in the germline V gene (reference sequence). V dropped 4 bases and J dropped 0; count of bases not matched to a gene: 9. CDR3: CATSIGQGSPMNTEAFF. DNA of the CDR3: TGTGCCACCAGCATAGGACAGGGGTCACCTATGAACACTGAAGCTTTCTTT.

Here the CDR3 reads CAWSVLGTEFSYEQYF. The CDR3 DNA sequence: TGTGCCTGGAGTGTACTAGGAACAGAATTTTCCTACGAGCAGTACTTC. V gene TRBV30 combines with J gene TRBJ2-7; D may be TRBD2 (5 bases). CDR1 is GTSNPN, CDR2 SVGIG, per germline (reference sequence). CDR3 length: 16 residues. Trimming removed 0 bases at V and 1 base at J, with 16 bases between.

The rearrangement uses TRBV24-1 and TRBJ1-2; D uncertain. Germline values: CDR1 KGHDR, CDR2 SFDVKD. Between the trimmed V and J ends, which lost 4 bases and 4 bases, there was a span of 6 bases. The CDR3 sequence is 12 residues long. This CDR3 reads CATSESSYGYTF. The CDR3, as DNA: TGTGCCACCAGTGAATCTTCCTATGGCTACACCTTC.

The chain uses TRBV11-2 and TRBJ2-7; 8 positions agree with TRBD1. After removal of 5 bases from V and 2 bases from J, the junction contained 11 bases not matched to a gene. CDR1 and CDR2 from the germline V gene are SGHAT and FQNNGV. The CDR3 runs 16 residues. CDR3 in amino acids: CASSLQPRTGTYEQYF. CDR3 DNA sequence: TGTGCCAGCAGCCTTCAGCCTAGGACAGGGACCTACGAGCAGTACTTC.

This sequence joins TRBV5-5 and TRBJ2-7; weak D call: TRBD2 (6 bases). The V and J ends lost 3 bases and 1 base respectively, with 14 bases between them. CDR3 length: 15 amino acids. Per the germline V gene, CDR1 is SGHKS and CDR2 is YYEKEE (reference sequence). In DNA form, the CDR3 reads TGTGCCAGCAGCTCAGCCGCTAGCGCGTCCTACGAGCAGTACTTC. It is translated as CASSSAASASYEQYF.

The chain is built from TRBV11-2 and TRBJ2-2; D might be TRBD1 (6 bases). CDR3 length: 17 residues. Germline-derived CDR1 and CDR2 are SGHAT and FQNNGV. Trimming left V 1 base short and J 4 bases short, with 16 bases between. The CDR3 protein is CASSLVLVRGRTGELFF. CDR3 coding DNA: TGTGCCAGCAGCTTAGTTCTAGTCAGGGGTCGCACCGGGGAGCTGTTTTTT.

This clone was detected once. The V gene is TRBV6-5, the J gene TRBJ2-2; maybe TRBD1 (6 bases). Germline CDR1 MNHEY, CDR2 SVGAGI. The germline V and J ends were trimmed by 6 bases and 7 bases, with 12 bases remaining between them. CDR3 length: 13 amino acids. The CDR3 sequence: CASSPGDGGELFF. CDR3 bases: TGTGCCAGCAGCCCAGGGGACGGCGGGGAGCTGTTTTTT.

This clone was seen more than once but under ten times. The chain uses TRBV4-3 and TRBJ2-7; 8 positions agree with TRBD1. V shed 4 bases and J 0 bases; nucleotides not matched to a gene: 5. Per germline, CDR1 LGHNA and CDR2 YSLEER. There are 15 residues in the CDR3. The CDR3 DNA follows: TGCGCCAGCAGCCCTCAGGACAGGGCCTCCTACGAGCAGTACTTC. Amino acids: CASSPQDRASYEQYF.

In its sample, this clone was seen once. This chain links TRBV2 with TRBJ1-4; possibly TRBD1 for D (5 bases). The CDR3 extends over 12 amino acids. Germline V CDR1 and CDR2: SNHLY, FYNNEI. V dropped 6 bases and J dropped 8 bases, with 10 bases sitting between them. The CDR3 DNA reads TGTGCCAGCAGAGAGGAGGGGGAAAAACTGTTTTTT. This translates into CASREEGEKLFF.

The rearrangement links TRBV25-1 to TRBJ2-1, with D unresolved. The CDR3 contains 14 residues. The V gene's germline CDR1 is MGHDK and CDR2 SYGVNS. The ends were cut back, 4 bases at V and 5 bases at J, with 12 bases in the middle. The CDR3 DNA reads TGTGCCAGCAGTGGGGTCGACATTCACAATGAGCAGTTCTTC. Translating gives CASSGVDIHNEQFF.